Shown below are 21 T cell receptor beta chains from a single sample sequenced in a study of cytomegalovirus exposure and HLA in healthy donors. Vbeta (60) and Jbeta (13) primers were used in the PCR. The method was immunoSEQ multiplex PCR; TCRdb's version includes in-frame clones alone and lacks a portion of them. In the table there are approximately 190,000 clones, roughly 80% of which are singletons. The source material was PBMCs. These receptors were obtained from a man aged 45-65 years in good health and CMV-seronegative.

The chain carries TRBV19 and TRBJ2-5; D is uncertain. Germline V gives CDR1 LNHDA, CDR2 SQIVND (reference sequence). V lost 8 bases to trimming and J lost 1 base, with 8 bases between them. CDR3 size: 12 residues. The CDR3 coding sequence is TGTGCCAGTGTAGACTCCCAAGAGACCCAGTACTTC. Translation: CASVDSQETQYF.

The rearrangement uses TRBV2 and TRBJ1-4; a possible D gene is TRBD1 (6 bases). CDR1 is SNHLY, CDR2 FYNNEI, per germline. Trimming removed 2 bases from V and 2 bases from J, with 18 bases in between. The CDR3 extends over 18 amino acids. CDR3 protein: CASSEPRVSGETNEKLFF. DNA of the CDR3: TGTGCCAGCAGTGAACCCAGGGTCTCAGGGGAGACTAATGAAAAACTGTTTTTT.

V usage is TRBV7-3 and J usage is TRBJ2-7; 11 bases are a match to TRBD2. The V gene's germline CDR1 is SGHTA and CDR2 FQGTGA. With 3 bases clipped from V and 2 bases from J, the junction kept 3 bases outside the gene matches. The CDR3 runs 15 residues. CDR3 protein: CASSFLAGGPYEQYF. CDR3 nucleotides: TGTGCCAGCAGCTTTCTAGCGGGGGGCCCCTACGAGCAGTACTTC.

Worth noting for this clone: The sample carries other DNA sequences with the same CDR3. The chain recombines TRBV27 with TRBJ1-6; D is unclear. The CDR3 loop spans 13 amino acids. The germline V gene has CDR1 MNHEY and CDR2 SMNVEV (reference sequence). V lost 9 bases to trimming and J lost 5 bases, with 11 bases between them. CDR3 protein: CASNPGNNSPLHF. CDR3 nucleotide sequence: TGTGCCAGTAACCCGGGGAATAATTCACCCCTCCACTTT.

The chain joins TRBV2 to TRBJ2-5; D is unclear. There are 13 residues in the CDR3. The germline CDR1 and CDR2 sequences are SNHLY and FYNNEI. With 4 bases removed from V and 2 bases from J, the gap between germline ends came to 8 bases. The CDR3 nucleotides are TGTGCCAGCAGTGGCCAGACTCAAGAGACCCAGTACTTC. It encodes CASSGQTQETQYF.

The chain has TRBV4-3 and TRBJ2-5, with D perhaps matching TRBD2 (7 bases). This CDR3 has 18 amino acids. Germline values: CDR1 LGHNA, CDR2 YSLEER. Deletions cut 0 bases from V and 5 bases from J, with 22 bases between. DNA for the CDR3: TGCGCCAGCAGCCAAGATTCGGATGGGGGGGGGCGAGGGGAGACCCAGTACTTC. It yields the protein CASSQDSDGGGRGETQYF.

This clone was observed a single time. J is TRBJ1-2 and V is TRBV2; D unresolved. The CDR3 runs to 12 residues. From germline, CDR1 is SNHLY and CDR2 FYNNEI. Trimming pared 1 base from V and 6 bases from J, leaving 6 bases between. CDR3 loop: CASSEGEHGYTF. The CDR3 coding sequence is TGTGCCAGCAGTGAAGGAGAACATGGCTACACCTTC.

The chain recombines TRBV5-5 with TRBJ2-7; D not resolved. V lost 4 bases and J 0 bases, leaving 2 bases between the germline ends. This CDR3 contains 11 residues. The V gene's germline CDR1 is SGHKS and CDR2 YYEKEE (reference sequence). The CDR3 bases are TGTGCCAGCAGCCACTCCTACGAGCAGTACTTC. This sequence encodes CASSHSYEQYF.

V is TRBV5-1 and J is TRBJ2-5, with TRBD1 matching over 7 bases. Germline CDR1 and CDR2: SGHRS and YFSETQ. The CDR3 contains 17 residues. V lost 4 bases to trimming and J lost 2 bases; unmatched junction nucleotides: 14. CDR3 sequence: CASSPTTGTESQETQYF. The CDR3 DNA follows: TGCGCCAGCAGCCCAACGACTGGGACAGAGTCTCAAGAGACCCAGTACTTC. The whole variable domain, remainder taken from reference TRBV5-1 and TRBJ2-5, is KAGVTQTPRYLIKTRGQQVTLSCSPISGHRSVSWYQQTPGQGLQFLFEYFSETQRNKGNFPGRFSGRQFSNSRSEMNVSTLELGDSALYLCASSPTTGTESQETQYFGPGTRLLVL.

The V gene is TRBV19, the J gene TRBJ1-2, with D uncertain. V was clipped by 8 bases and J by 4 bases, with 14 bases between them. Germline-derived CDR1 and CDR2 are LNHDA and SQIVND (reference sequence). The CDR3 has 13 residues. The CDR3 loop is CASLRGESYGYTF. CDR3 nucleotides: TGTGCCAGTCTGCGGGGTGAAAGCTATGGCTACACCTTC.

The CDR3 spells CASSPERLYGYTF. The CDR3 DNA reads as TGTGCCAGCTCACCGGAGCGACTCTATGGCTACACCTTC. The chain carries TRBV18 and TRBJ1-2, with unresolved D. CDR3 length equals 13 residues. V was pared by 3 bases and J by 4 bases, with 9 bases between. Germline V lookup: CDR1 KGHSH, CDR2 LQKENI.

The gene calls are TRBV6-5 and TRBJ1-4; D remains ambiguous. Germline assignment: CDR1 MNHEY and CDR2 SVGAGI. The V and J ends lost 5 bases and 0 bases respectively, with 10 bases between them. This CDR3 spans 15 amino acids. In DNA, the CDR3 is TGTGCCAGCAGTCCCTCGGGGACAACTAATGAAAAACTGTTTTTT. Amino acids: CASSPSGTTNEKLFF.

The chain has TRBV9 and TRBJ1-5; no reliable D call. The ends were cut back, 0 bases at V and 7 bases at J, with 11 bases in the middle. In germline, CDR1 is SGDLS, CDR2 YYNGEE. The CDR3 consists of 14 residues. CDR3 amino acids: CASSVGGYGQPQHF. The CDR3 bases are TGTGCCAGCAGCGTAGGAGGTTACGGCCAGCCCCAGCATTTT. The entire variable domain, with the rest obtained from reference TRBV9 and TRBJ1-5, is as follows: DSGVTQTPKHLITATGQRVTLRCSPRSGDLSVYWYQQSLDQGLQFLIQYYNGEERAKGNILERFSAQQFPDLHSELNLSSLELGDSALYFCASSVGGYGQPQHFGDGTRLSIL.

CDR3 amino acids: CASSYRTIADTQYF. The CDR3 DNA follows: TGTGCCAGCAGCTATCGGACTATAGCCGATACGCAGTATTTT. V gene TRBV11-3 combines with J gene TRBJ2-3, with a weak D call TRBD2 (6 bases). Germline V gives CDR1 SGHNT, CDR2 YENEEA. V gave up 4 bases and J gave up 6 bases, with 14 bases separating them. CDR3 length: 14 amino acids.

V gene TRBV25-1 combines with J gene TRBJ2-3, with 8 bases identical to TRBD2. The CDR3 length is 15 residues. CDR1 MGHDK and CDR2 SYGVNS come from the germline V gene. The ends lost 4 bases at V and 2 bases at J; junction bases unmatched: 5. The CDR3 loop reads CASSASGGLTDTQYF. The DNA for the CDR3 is TGTGCCAGCAGTGCAAGCGGGGGACTCACAGATACGCAGTATTTT.

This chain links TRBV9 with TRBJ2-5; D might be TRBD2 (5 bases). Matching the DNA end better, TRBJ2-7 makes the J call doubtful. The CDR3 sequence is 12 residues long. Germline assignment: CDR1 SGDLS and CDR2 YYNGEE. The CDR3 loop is CAGGSPPYEQYF. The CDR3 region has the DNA TGTGCCGGAGGCTCCCCGCCCTACGAGCAGTACTTC.

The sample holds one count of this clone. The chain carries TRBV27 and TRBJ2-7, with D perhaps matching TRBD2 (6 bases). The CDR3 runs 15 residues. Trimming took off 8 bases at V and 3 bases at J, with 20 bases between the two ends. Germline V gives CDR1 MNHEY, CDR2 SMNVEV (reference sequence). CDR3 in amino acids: CASSLGGRNVYEQYF. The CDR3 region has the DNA TGTGCCAGCTCCCTGGGGGGACGGAACGTCTACGAGCAGTACTTC.

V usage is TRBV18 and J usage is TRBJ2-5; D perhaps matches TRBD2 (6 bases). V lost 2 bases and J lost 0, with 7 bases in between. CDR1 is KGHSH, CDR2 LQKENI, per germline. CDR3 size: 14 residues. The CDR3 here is CASSPWGDQETQYF. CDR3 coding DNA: TGTGCCAGCTCACCATGGGGGGACCAAGAGACCCAGTACTTC.

The CDR3 is CSVEAGSDTQYF. DNA for the CDR3: TGCAGCGTTGAAGCGGGGTCAGATACGCAGTATTTT. The rearrangement uses TRBV29-1 and TRBJ2-3; tentatively, D is TRBD2 (5 bases). The CDR3 has 12 residues. V gave up 1 base and J gave up 4 bases, with 6 bases separating them. Germline V gives CDR1 SQVTM, CDR2 ANQGSEA.

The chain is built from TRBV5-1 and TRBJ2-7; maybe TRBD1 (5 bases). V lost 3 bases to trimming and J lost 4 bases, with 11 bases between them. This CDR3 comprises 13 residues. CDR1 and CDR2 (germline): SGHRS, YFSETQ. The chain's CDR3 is CASSSRQNYEQYF. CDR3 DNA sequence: TGCGCCAGCAGCTCCCGACAGAATTACGAGCAGTACTTC.

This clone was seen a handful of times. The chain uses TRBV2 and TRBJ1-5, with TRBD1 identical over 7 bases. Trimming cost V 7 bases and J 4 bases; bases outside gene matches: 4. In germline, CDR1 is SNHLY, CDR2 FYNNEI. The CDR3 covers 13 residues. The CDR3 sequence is CASKGAFNQPQHF. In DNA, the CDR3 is TGTGCCAGCAAGGGGGCGTTTAATCAGCCCCAGCATTTT.